A single sample gave rise to the 27 T cell receptor beta chains below, sequenced in a study of blood T cell repertoires in COVID-19. The repertoire was sequenced with immunoSEQ multiplex PCR; TCRdb's copy has only in-frame clones and lacks some. The sample holds fewer than 250,000 clones, roughly 84% seen once. The sample was PBMCs or T cells enriched from blood (not recorded which). The source of these receptors is a man younger than 40 in a cohort exposed to, infected with or recovered from COVID-19 (not recorded which).

This clone occurred a few times. The rearrangement uses TRBV28 and TRBJ1-1, with a weak D call TRBD1 (6 bases). The CDR3 totals 14 residues. Germline-derived CDR1 and CDR2 are MDHEN and SYDVKM. V lost 3 bases and J 0 bases, leaving 8 bases between the germline ends. The CDR3 sequence is CASSFGQMNTEAFF. CDR3 sequence (DNA): TGTGCCAGCAGTTTCGGACAGATGAACACTGAAGCTTTCTTT.

The DNA of the CDR3 is TGTGCCAGCAGCTTGGGGGTTACAGGGGTGGGAAACACTGAAGCTTTCTTT. Its protein is CASSLGVTGVGNTEAFF. The chain is built from TRBV5-6 and TRBJ1-1, with 7 bases identical to TRBD1. V dropped 0 bases and J dropped 2; count of bases not matched to a gene: 10. Germline CDR1 is SGHDT and CDR2 is YYEEEE. CDR3 length: 17 amino acids.

This clone was picked up one time. The rearrangement links TRBV7-8 to TRBJ2-2, with D perhaps matching TRBD2 (5 bases). Germline V CDR1 and CDR2: SGHVS, FQNEAQ. V was cut by 5 bases and J by 6 bases, with 13 bases left in between. The length of the CDR3 is 14 residues. CDR3 region: CASSARLFAGELFF. The CDR3 DNA sequence: TGTGCCAGCAGCGCCCGACTATTCGCCGGGGAGCTGTTTTTT.

CDR3 in amino acids: CASRLGQGSNSPLHF. CDR3 nucleotide sequence: TGTGCCAGCAGGCTTGGACAGGGAAGTAATTCACCCCTCCACTTT. V usage is TRBV27 and J usage is TRBJ1-6; 8 positions match TRBD1. The germline CDR1 and CDR2 sequences are MNHEY and SMNVEV (reference sequence). The length of the CDR3 is 15 residues. With 6 bases clipped from V and 6 bases from J, the junction kept 7 bases outside the gene matches.

This chain uses TRBV3-1 (or the pseudogene TRBV3-2) with TRBJ2-7, with 7 bases aligning to TRBD2. The J segment lost 4 bases and the V segment lost 4 bases, leaving 10 bases of the junction unmatched. The CDR3 runs to 15 residues. Germline V gene sequence: CDR1 LGHDT, CDR2 YNNKEL (reference sequence). CDR3 amino acids: CASSRQRGPLYEQYF. As DNA, the CDR3 is TGTGCCAGCAGCCGTCAGCGGGGACCTTTATACGAGCAGTACTTC.

The chain joins TRBV7-2 to TRBJ1-1; D is unresolved. CDR1 and CDR2 from the germline V gene are SGHTA and FQGNSA. The CDR3 runs 14 residues. Trimming cost V 3 bases and J 5 bases, with 13 bases left between them. The CDR3 reads CASSFSSTRTEAFF. CDR3 bases: TGTGCCAGCAGCTTTTCCTCTACGAGGACTGAAGCTTTCTTT.

The chain is built from TRBV24-1 and TRBJ1-5; D ambiguous. The CDR3 spans 14 residues. The V gene lost 1 base and the J gene lost 5 bases, with 8 bases spanning the gap. The germline gives CDR1 KGHDR, CDR2 SFDVKD. The CDR3 DNA follows: TGTGCCACCAGTGATTTAGACCGGGATCAGCCCCAGCATTTT. Translation gives CATSDLDRDQPQHF.

The rearrangement uses TRBV27 and TRBJ2-3; tentative D call: TRBD2 (5 bases). The CDR3 runs to 15 residues. V lost 5 bases and J 8 bases, leaving 20 bases between the germline ends. Germline V gene lookup returns CDR1 MNHEY and CDR2 SMNVEV (reference sequence). CDR3 residues: CASSPWSGPDGTQYF. The CDR3 DNA reads TGTGCCAGCAGTCCCTGGAGCGGTCCGGACGGTACGCAGTATTTT.

This chain uses TRBV7-6 with TRBJ1-5, with 10 bases that match TRBD1. The V gene end was trimmed by 5 bases and the J gene end by 2 bases; junction bases not matched to a gene: 15. Looked up from germline, CDR1 is SGHVS and CDR2 is FNYEAQ. CDR3 size: 19 residues. CDR3 protein: CASSAPPGTGDLGNQPQHF. The CDR3 DNA reads as TGTGCCAGCAGCGCTCCCCCCGGGACAGGGGATTTGGGCAATCAGCCCCAGCATTTT. The full variable domain, its missing parts supplied by reference TRBV7-6 and TRBJ1-5, is GAGVSQSPRYKVTKRGQDVALRCDPISGHVSLYWYRQALGQGPEFLTYFNYEAQQDKSGLPNDRFSAERPEGSISTLTIQRTEQRDSAMYRCASSAPPGTGDLGNQPQHFGDGTRLSIL.

A single count supports this clone. V gene TRBV7-8 combines with J gene TRBJ1-2; D gene unclear. CDR1 and CDR2 (germline): SGHVS, FQNEAQ. The CDR3 contains 15 residues. Trimming removed 3 bases at V and 0 bases at J, with 11 bases between. CDR3 DNA sequence: TGTGCCAGCAGCTTTGGCCCGGGGACTAACTATGGCTACACCTTC. Amino acids: CASSFGPGTNYGYTF.

This sequence joins TRBV27 and TRBJ2-7; the match to TRBD1 covers 10 bases. Germline CDR1 MNHEY, CDR2 SMNVEV (reference sequence). Unmatched junction bases numbered 8, after V lost 2 bases and J lost 7 bases. The CDR3 runs 15 residues. DNA for the CDR3: TGTGCCAGCAGTTTACTGGACAGGGGGGATAGAGAGCAGTACTTC. This codes for CASSLLDRGDREQYF.

This chain links TRBV9 with TRBJ1-2; a possible D gene is TRBD1 (5 bases). The CDR3 is 16 residues long. The germline gives CDR1 SGDLS, CDR2 YYNGEE. V gave up 0 bases and J gave up 4 bases, with 16 bases separating them. Written as DNA, the CDR3 is TGTGCCAGCAGCGTAGCTAAGGGGCGCGGGGCCTATGGCTACACCTTC. Its translation: CASSVAKGRGAYGYTF.

V and J are TRBV7-2 and TRBJ2-7; D possibly corresponds to TRBD1 (6 bases). The CDR3 length is 15 residues. V lost 5 bases, J lost 5 bases, and 19 bases lay in between. The V gene's germline CDR1 is SGHTA and CDR2 FQGNSA. CDR3 amino acids: CASSPTAAQGNEQYF. For the CDR3, the DNA is TGTGCCAGCAGCCCAACCGCCGCCCAGGGGAACGAGCAGTACTTC.

The chain employs TRBV2 and TRBJ2-1; D might be TRBD2 (5 bases). Germline V lookup: CDR1 SNHLY, CDR2 FYNNEI. Deletions cut 6 bases from V and 10 bases from J, with 13 bases between. The CDR3 spans 12 residues. CDR3 DNA: TGTGCCAGCAGGAGGAGCGGCACCGAGCAGTTCTTC. Translating gives CASRRSGTEQFF. Full variable domain (remainder filled in from reference TRBV2 and TRBJ2-1): EPEVTQTPSHQVTQMGQEVILRCVPISNHLYFYWYRQILGQKVEFLVSFYNNEISEKSEIFDDQFSVERPDGSNFTLKIRSTKLEDSAMYFCASRRSGTEQFFGPGTRLTVL.

The rearrangement uses TRBV19 and TRBJ2-2; the match to TRBD1 covers 8 bases. CDR1 and CDR2 from the germline V gene are LNHDA and SQIVND (reference sequence). V was pared by 5 bases and J by 5 bases, with 7 bases of the junction left unmatched. CDR3 size: 15 residues. CDR3 amino acids: CASSLRQGRTGELFF. As DNA, the CDR3 is TGTGCCAGTAGTCTCCGACAGGGGAGGACCGGGGAGCTGTTTTTT.

This sequence joins TRBV6-2 or TRBV6-3 and TRBJ2-7; D is ambiguous. Germline loops: CDR1 MNHEY, CDR2 SVGEGT. The CDR3 contains 16 residues. V lost 5 bases, J lost 0 bases, and 17 bases lay in between. The CDR3 region is CASSPRSGRSSYEQYF. CDR3 nucleotides: TGTGCCAGCAGTCCCCGTTCCGGTAGGAGCTCCTACGAGCAGTACTTC.

This chain links TRBV7-8 with TRBJ1-5; D call uncertain. The CDR3 totals 15 residues. The V and J ends lost 0 bases and 1 base respectively, with 7 bases between them. Germline-derived CDR1 and CDR2 are SGHVS and FQNEAQ. CDR3 sequence: CASSLARVSNQPQHF. The CDR3 nucleotides are TGTGCCAGCAGCTTAGCCCGGGTAAGCAATCAGCCCCAGCATTTT.

J is TRBJ2-1 and V is TRBV19, with D possibly TRBD1 on 7 matching bases. The ends were cut back, 5 bases at V and 6 bases at J, with 17 bases in the middle. CDR1 LNHDA and CDR2 SQIVND come from the germline V gene (reference sequence). The CDR3 has 15 residues. The chain's CDR3 is CASSFQGGPTNEQFF. The CDR3 DNA follows: TGTGCCAGTAGTTTCCAGGGGGGCCCTACCAATGAGCAGTTCTTC.

The chain has TRBV5-1 and TRBJ2-7, with 8 bases aligning to TRBD1. This CDR3 contains 14 residues. Looked up from germline, CDR1 is SGHRS and CDR2 is YFSETQ. With V trimmed by 0 bases and J by 3 bases, 2 bases remained unmatched. The CDR3 nucleotides read TGCGCCAGCAGCTTGGGACAGGGGATCTACGAGCAGTACTTC. Protein: CASSLGQGIYEQYF. The full variable domain, with the rest looked up from reference TRBV5-1 and TRBJ2-7, is KAGVTQTPRYLIKTRGQQVTLSCSPISGHRSVSWYQQTPGQGLQFLFEYFSETQRNKGNFPGRFSGRQFSNSRSEMNVSTLELGDSALYLCASSLGQGIYEQYFGPGTRLTVT.

The chain uses TRBV12-3 or TRBV12-4 and TRBJ1-5; 8 nucleotides align to TRBD1. Trimming at V came to 11 bases and at J to 2 bases, leaving 5 bases not matched to a gene. The CDR3 length is 13 residues. This CDR3 is CASQGAGNQPQHF. CDR3 DNA: TGTGCCTCGCAGGGGGCGGGCAATCAGCCCCAGCATTTT.

The chain employs TRBV6-5 and TRBJ1-1; TRBD1 aligns across 8 bases. The V segment lost 7 bases and the J segment 12 bases; nucleotides outside the gene matches: 19. Germline CDR1 is MNHEY and CDR2 is SVGAGI. The CDR3 has 15 residues. CDR3 amino acids: CASNSFRTGTLTTFF. For the CDR3, the DNA is TGTGCCAGCAACTCTTTCCGGACAGGGACTCTGACAACTTTCTTT.

This rearrangement joins TRBV7-8 to TRBJ2-2; 11 nucleotides align to TRBD2. The CDR3 loop spans 16 amino acids. Trimming removed 6 bases from V and 4 bases from J; junction bases left unmatched: 7. Germline V gives CDR1 SGHVS, CDR2 FQNEAQ. The CDR3 coding sequence is TGTGCCAGCAGTTATATTAGCGGGAGGGCCACCGGGGAGCTGTTTTTT. Translation gives CASSYISGRATGELFF.

The V call is TRBV14, the J call TRBJ1-1, with TRBD1 matching 7 bases. The V segment lost 2 bases and the J segment 5 bases; nucleotides outside the gene matches: 2. This CDR3 has 13 amino acids. Germline V gene lookup returns CDR1 SGHDN and CDR2 FVKESK. The CDR3, as DNA: TGTGCCAGCAGCCAAATACAGGGGACTGAAGCTTTCTTT. It specifies CASSQIQGTEAFF.

As to this clone: One junction end does not reproduce the germline sequence, and a read error may be involved. The V and J genes are TRBV28 and TRBJ1-1; possibly TRBD1 for D (5 bases). The germline gives CDR1 MDHEN, CDR2 SYDVKM. The CDR3 loop spans 12 amino acids. Written as DNA, the CDR3 is TGCTGGGGGGATCGGCAGAACACTGAAGCTTTCTTT. It specifies CWGDRQNTEAFF.

The genes are TRBV9 and TRBJ2-1, with D perhaps TRBD2 (6 bases). This CDR3 contains 16 residues. Trimming left V 0 bases short and J 3 bases short, with 13 bases between. Germline lookup yields CDR1 SGDLS and CDR2 YYNGEE. CDR3 protein: CASSVGPRDFYNEQFF. The CDR3 bases are TGTGCCAGCAGCGTAGGTCCCCGGGACTTCTACAATGAGCAGTTCTTC.

This chain uses TRBV2 with TRBJ2-3; tentative D call: TRBD2 (6 bases). V was cut by 5 bases and J by 0 bases, with 12 bases left in between. CDR1 and CDR2 from the germline V gene are SNHLY and FYNNEI. The CDR3 spans 15 residues. The CDR3 region has the DNA TGTGCCAGCAGTTTCGGGAGAGGGAGCACAGATACGCAGTATTTT. This sequence encodes CASSFGRGSTDTQYF.

The chain carries TRBV5-1 and TRBJ1-3, with unresolved D. V dropped 4 bases and J dropped 4 bases, with 18 bases sitting between them. CDR1 and CDR2 from the germline V gene are SGHRS and YFSETQ. This CDR3 has 16 residues. Here the CDR3 DNA reads TGCGCCAGCAGCCTGGCAGGCAGTTCGGTGGGAAACACCATATATTTT. Its translation is CASSLAGSSVGNTIYF.